One and the same sample provided the 27 T cell receptor beta chains below, sequenced in a study of cytomegalovirus exposure and HLA in healthy donors. The study ran its PCR with 60 Vbeta and 13 Jbeta primers. The table came from immunoSEQ multiplex PCR; TCRdb's copy has only in-frame clones and leaves some out. The sample has tens of thousands of clones, more than 60% seen once; the top ten hold approximately 2.1%. Material for sequencing was PBMCs. The receptor set was obtained from a man in his forties or fifties in good health and CMV-seronegative.

V and J are TRBV4-2 and TRBJ2-3, with 10 bases lining up with TRBD2. CDR3 length equals 16 residues. The junction had 7 bases not matched to a gene; V was cut back by 5 bases and J by 2 bases. Germline assignment: CDR1 LGHNA and CDR2 YNFKEQ. CDR3 nucleotides: TGTGCCAGCAGCTCCCCACTAGCGGGGAACACAGATACGCAGTATTTT. Protein product: CASSSPLAGNTDTQYF.

The chain employs TRBV2 and TRBJ1-6; weak D call: TRBD1 (5 bases). The V gene's germline CDR1 is SNHLY and CDR2 FYNNEI. V lost 3 bases to trimming and J lost 10 bases, with 16 bases between them. This CDR3 comprises 15 residues. This CDR3 reads CASSEGQVGYSPLHF. As DNA, the CDR3 is TGTGCCAGCAGTGAGGGGCAGGTAGGATACTCACCCCTCCACTTT.

This clone was seen a few times. The V call is TRBV5-1, the J call TRBJ1-1; 7 bases map to TRBD1. CDR3 length: 13 residues. Germline CDR1 and CDR2: SGHRS and YFSETQ. J was trimmed by 1 base and V by 5 bases; bases with no gene match: 2. The CDR3 protein is CASRTGPNTEAFF. CDR3 in DNA: TGCGCCAGCAGGACAGGGCCGAACACTGAAGCTTTCTTT.

The V gene is TRBV11-2, the J gene TRBJ1-2; 7 positions agree with TRBD1. V shed 4 bases and J 7 bases; nucleotides not matched to a gene: 12. The CDR3 contains 15 residues. Germline V gives CDR1 SGHAT, CDR2 FQNNGV. CDR3 amino acids: CASSSATGWQGGYTF. The DNA of the CDR3 is TGTGCCAGCAGCTCTGCGACAGGGTGGCAAGGTGGCTACACCTTC.

The chain is built from TRBV30 and TRBJ2-2; 9 bases are shared with TRBD2. Germline trimming cut 0 bases from V and 5 bases from J; bases unmatched to any gene: 4. The germline V gene has CDR1 GTSNPN and CDR2 SVGIG (reference sequence). The CDR3 is 15 residues long. The DNA of the CDR3 is TGTGCCTGGAGTGTAGGGACTAGCCAAACCGGGGAGCTGTTTTTT. Its protein is CAWSVGTSQTGELFF.

The V gene is TRBV10-1, the J gene TRBJ1-4; 7 positions agree with TRBD1. V lost 3 bases, J lost 4 bases, and 2 bases stayed unmatched. The CDR3 has 14 amino acids. The germline V gene encodes CDR1 WNHNN and CDR2 SYGVQD (reference sequence). DNA of the CDR3: TGCGCCAGCAGTGATGGGACAGATAATGAAAAACTGTTTTTT. Its protein product is CASSDGTDNEKLFF.

The rearrangement links TRBV5-6 to TRBJ2-5, with 8 bases fitting TRBD1. Germline V gene data show CDR1 as SGHDT and CDR2 as YYEEEE. V lost 4 bases, J lost 3 bases, and 5 bases stayed unmatched. The CDR3 is 14 residues long. The CDR3 sequence is CASSPTGAEETQYF. The CDR3 bases are TGTGCCAGCAGCCCGACAGGGGCAGAAGAGACCCAGTACTTC.

The gene calls are TRBV9 and TRBJ1-3, with D perhaps TRBD1 (6 bases). Germline CDR1 and CDR2: SGDLS and YYNGEE. Trimming shortened V by 2 bases and J by 5 bases, and 11 bases separated the two germline ends. The CDR3 covers 14 residues. The CDR3: CASSVGTTRNTIYF. The CDR3 nucleotides read TGTGCCAGCAGCGTCGGGACAACTCGAAACACCATATATTTT.

The chain combines TRBV7-9 with TRBJ2-3; 9 nucleotides line up with TRBD1. The CDR3 spans 17 residues. CDR1 SEHNR and CDR2 FQNEAQ come from the germline V gene (reference sequence). J was trimmed by 2 bases and V by 2 bases; bases with no gene match: 8. The CDR3 is CASSLTTGGWNTDTQYF. The CDR3 DNA follows: TGTGCCAGCAGCTTAACGACAGGGGGGTGGAACACAGATACGCAGTATTTT.

This chain links TRBV29-1 with TRBJ2-2; 9 nucleotides agree with TRBD1. Germline lookup yields CDR1 SQVTM and CDR2 ANQGSEA. The V gene end was trimmed by 6 bases and the J gene end by 4 bases; junction bases not matched to a gene: 6. This CDR3 is built from 14 residues. The CDR3 here is CSVAGQGATGELFF. CDR3 nucleotides: TGCAGCGTGGCGGGACAGGGAGCCACCGGGGAGCTGTTTTTT.

The chain employs TRBV4-1 and TRBJ1-2, with no clear D. This CDR3 has 15 residues. Trimming stripped 0 bases from V and 0 bases from J, with 8 bases between. Germline lookup yields CDR1 MGHRA and CDR2 YSYEKL. The CDR3 region has the DNA TGCGCCAGCAGCCAAGATTTTCCCACTAACTATGGCTACACCTTC. It translates to CASSQDFPTNYGYTF.

This clone was counted between two and nine times. V usage is TRBV6-5 and J usage is TRBJ2-5; D is uncertain. The DNA end is a closer match to TRBJ2-7, so the J assignment may be wrong. This CDR3 is 15 amino acids long. The germline V gene has CDR1 MNHEY and CDR2 SVGAGI. This CDR3 is CASSPGFSSSYEQYF. The CDR3 DNA reads TGTGCCAGCAGCCCAGGCTTTTCGAGCTCCTACGAGCAGTACTTC.

CDR3 sequence (DNA): TGTGCTAGTGGTCCTGGACAGGGACGGAATGAGCAGTTCTTC. This translates into CASGPGQGRNEQFF. The chain links TRBV12-5 to TRBJ2-1; 8 bases agree with TRBD1. The germline V gene encodes CDR1 LGHNT and CDR2 FRNRAP. After removal of 5 bases from V and 7 bases from J, the junction contained 7 bases not matched to a gene. This CDR3 spans 14 amino acids.

The rearrangement joins TRBV28 to TRBJ2-5, with a possible D match to TRBD1 (5 bases). Trimming removed 5 bases from V and 11 bases from J, with 18 bases in between. This CDR3 is 13 amino acids long. In germline, CDR1 is MDHEN, CDR2 SYDVKM. DNA of the CDR3: TGTGCCAGCAGTACACTACCTACAGGTGAGCAGTACTTC. It codes for CASSTLPTGEQYF.

This chain links TRBV6-1 with TRBJ1-1; weak D call: TRBD1 (6 bases). From germline, CDR1 is MNHNS and CDR2 SASEGT. This CDR3 comprises 13 residues. The V and J ends lost 3 bases and 5 bases respectively, with 10 bases between them. CDR3: CASSDQGSTEAFF. The CDR3 nucleotides are TGTGCCAGCAGTGACCAGGGGTCGACTGAAGCTTTCTTT.

This chain links TRBV4-2 with TRBJ2-5, with 11 bases matching TRBD2. The trim removed 0 bases at V and 4 bases at J, leaving 1 base unmatched. The CDR3 has 15 residues. CDR1 is LGHNA, CDR2 YNFKEQ, per germline. The CDR3 protein is CASSQDSGGAETQYF. CDR3 DNA: TGTGCCAGCAGCCAAGATAGCGGGGGGGCAGAGACCCAGTACTTC.

The chain has TRBV19 and TRBJ1-5; 7 bases line up with TRBD1. Losses at the gene ends were 3 bases for V and 7 bases for J; bases not matched to a gene: 6. CDR1 LNHDA and CDR2 SQIVND come from the germline V gene (reference sequence). The CDR3 is made up of 14 amino acids. The CDR3: CASSIQQGRQPQHF. DNA for the CDR3: TGTGCCAGTAGTATCCAACAGGGGAGGCAGCCCCAGCATTTT.

J is TRBJ1-1 and V is TRBV7-9, with no clear D. Germline CDR1 and CDR2: SEHNR and FQNEAQ (reference sequence). CDR3 length: 14 residues. V shed 5 bases and J shed 4 bases, with 14 bases lying between them. CDR3 nucleotide sequence: TGTGCCAGCAGCCGCGAAGAGAGTAGCACTGAAGCTTTCTTT. Amino acid sequence: CASSREESSTEAFF.

This rearrangement joins TRBV5-1 to TRBJ2-7; 14 positions agree with TRBD2. This CDR3 spans 15 amino acids. Germline loops: CDR1 SGHRS, CDR2 YFSETQ. The V gene end was trimmed by 3 bases and the J gene end by 4 bases; junction bases not matched to a gene: 3. CDR3 sequence reads: CASSSGLAGAYEQYF. The CDR3 DNA reads TGCGCCAGCAGCTCGGGACTAGCGGGAGCTTACGAGCAGTACTTC.

This chain connects TRBV5-1 to TRBJ1-2; 7 bases line up with TRBD1. CDR3 size: 14 residues. V trimming: 4 bases; J trimming: 1 base; junction bases outside the gene matches: 4. Germline lookup yields CDR1 SGHRS and CDR2 YFSETQ. As DNA, the CDR3 is TGCGCCAGCAGCCAGAGGGACAGTAACTATGGCTACACCTTC. Its protein product is CASSQRDSNYGYTF.

J is TRBJ1-1 and V is TRBV28; 7 bases line up with TRBD1. Germline V CDR1 and CDR2: MDHEN, SYDVKM. The V segment lost 4 bases and the J segment 4 bases; nucleotides outside the gene matches: 9. The CDR3 runs 15 residues. CDR3 amino acids: CASSSPGGGITEAFF. The CDR3 nucleotides read TGTGCCAGCAGTTCCCCGGGAGGGGGCATCACTGAAGCTTTCTTT.

The V and J genes are TRBV4-1 and TRBJ1-2; 7 bases fit TRBD1. Trimming removed 3 bases from V and 1 base from J; junction bases left unmatched: 5. The CDR3 has 15 amino acids. CDR1 and CDR2 from the germline V gene are MGHRA and YSYEKL. CDR3 protein: CASSQEGQLNYGYTF. DNA of the CDR3: TGCGCCAGCAGCCAGGAGGGACAGCTTAACTATGGCTACACCTTC.

The V gene is TRBV5-4, the J gene TRBJ1-3, with D hard to call. Germline V gene lookup returns CDR1 SGHNT and CDR2 YYREEE (reference sequence). This CDR3 comprises 13 residues. V shed 3 bases and J shed 6 bases, with 10 bases lying between them. CDR3 DNA sequence: TGTGCCAGCAGCTCTCAGGACTTAAACACCATATATTTT. Residues: CASSSQDLNTIYF. Based on the CDR3 plus reference TRBV5-4 and TRBJ1-3, the full variable domain is ETGVTQSPTHLIKTRGQQVTLRCSSQSGHNTVSWYQQALGQGPQFIFQYYREEENGRGNFPPRFSGLQFPNYSSELNVNALELDDSALYLCASSSQDLNTIYFGEGSWLTVV.

This chain links TRBV19 with TRBJ1-5; maybe TRBD1 (6 bases). The V gene's germline CDR1 is LNHDA and CDR2 SQIVND (reference sequence). This CDR3 spans 17 amino acids. V was trimmed by 5 bases and J by 3 bases, leaving 20 bases between them. This chain's CDR3 is CASSPPGGRANNQPQHF. For the CDR3, the DNA is TGTGCCAGTAGTCCCCCTGGGGGCAGGGCTAACAATCAGCCCCAGCATTTT.

The chain employs TRBV29-1 and TRBJ1-3; 7 bases are shared with TRBD1. CDR1 SQVTM and CDR2 ANQGSEA come from the germline V gene. This CDR3 comprises 12 residues. Trimming at V came to 7 bases and at J to 4 bases, leaving 4 bases not matched to a gene. The CDR3 protein is CSGTGAGNTIYF. The CDR3 DNA reads TGCAGCGGGACAGGAGCCGGAAACACCATATATTTT.

This clone was picked up a small number of times. One end of the junction varies from germline; a read error may be responsible. V gene TRBV6-6 combines with J gene TRBJ2-3, with D possibly TRBD1 on 6 matching bases. Germline assignment: CDR1 MNHNY and CDR2 SVGAGI (reference sequence). This CDR3 spans 15 amino acids. The CDR3 loop is CASSDSDSYTDTQYF. Here the CDR3 DNA reads TGTGCCAGCAGTGACTCGGACAGCTACACAGATACGCAGTATTTT.

This rearrangement joins TRBV6-5 to TRBJ2-3; 8 bases line up with TRBD2. The CDR3 totals 15 residues. Germline V gives CDR1 MNHEY, CDR2 SVGAGI. Germline trimming cut 1 base from V and 7 bases from J; bases unmatched to any gene: 7. CDR3 residues: CASSYWGREGNTQYF. The CDR3 nucleotides read TGTGCCAGCAGTTACTGGGGACGGGAGGGGAATACGCAGTATTTT.